Detailed here is one T cell receptor (beta chain). Its antigen is unknown. The germline CDR1 and CDR2 sequences are LNHDA and SQIVND (reference sequence). The CDR3 has 15 amino acids. V lost 5 bases and J lost 0, with 14 bases in between. Some clones are missing from TCRdb's copy, which holds only in-frame ones; the method was immunoSEQ multiplex PCR. The sample includes around 94,000 clones, less than 85% of them seen just once. The data stem from a study of Ad26.COV2.S vaccination and SARS-CoV-2 variants. General observations from the study: Substantial breadth was reported for post-vaccination spike-specific CD8+ and CD4+ T cells. Those who received the vaccine showed greater spike-specific TCR breadth than those given placebo.

The clonotype originates from a human donor who had recovered from COVID-19. This specimen was peripheral blood, taken after recovery from COVID-19. J is TRBJ2-7 and V is TRBV19; possibly TRBD1 for D (5 bases). CDR3 nucleotide sequence: TGTGCCAGTAGTGCCCAGGGTGAGAGCTCCTACGAGCAGTACTTC. It specifies CASSAQGESSYEQYF.